The source of this T cell receptor beta chain is a study of cytomegalovirus exposure and HLA in healthy donors (dated by TCRdb to about 2017). For the wider study: According to an earlier analysis of a few hundred of the donors, some 180 million T cells yielded 117 million unique TCR beta sequences and about 280 Gb of sequence data. Around 320 gigabases of sequencing data and 70 million to 85 million unique TCR sequences were included in an early release covering around 600 HLA-typed donors. Of the 398 genotyped donors, 65% to 90% fell in the genetic ancestry cluster associated with self-reported Caucasian donors. The study aimed to test whether cataloging public T cell receptors could reveal signatures of past pathogen exposure. Using immunosequencing, the study profiled T cell repertoires from approximately 700 subjects and related those repertoires to cytomegalovirus serostatus. Along with the roughly 670-subject first cohort, a separate validation cohort of over a hundred different subjects was used. High-throughput TCR immunosequencing, statistical association of individual TCRs with disease status, and machine learning were combined to predict cytomegalovirus infection status. To study patterns of TCR occurrence, a later analysis re-analyzed previously published TCR beta repertoires from 500 to 850 donors and added high-resolution HLA genotyping. Rather than using new phenotypic data, the later analysis identified candidate immune exposures from TCR beta sequences and from how often those sequences occurred across donors. An earlier analysis of roughly 580 of the donors used high-throughput TCR beta sequencing to judge whether each TCR beta V gene segment behaved as functional or pseudogenic. Donor age, sex, ethnicity and CMV serostatus were collected together with the repertoire data. A later genetic analysis took genome-wide SNP genotypes for about 65% of the roughly 670 donors and used that subset as a discovery cohort. Every repertoire in the discovery cohort had been generated on one and the same sequencing platform. HLA typing covered class I and class II loci at four-digit resolution. Typing coverage differed by locus: A, B, C, DRB1 and DQB1 were typed in roughly 620-630 donors, DQA1 in about 560, DPA1 in nearly 610, and DPB1 in 450 to 490. Because of strong linkage in the cohort, roughly five DR-DQ haplotypes were treated as single units for association and clustering. Among roughly 400 genotyped donors of the cohort, an average of approximately 240,000 unique TCR beta nucleotide sequences were sequenced per donor, roughly a sixth of them non-productive. Points the paper makes about the study in general: The classifier was reported to diagnose cytomegalovirus status with high specificity and sensitivity in both the original cohort and the validation cohort. Linkage disequilibrium might explain the correlated functional status among segregating V segments, but an unknown experimental factor could not be ruled out. In a later analysis, HLA-associated TCR beta chains were found to be more clonally expanded and to have lower generation probabilities than equally common non-associated chains. Three of the identified cytomegalovirus-associated TCR beta chains were confirmed in vitro to be specific for cytomegalovirus antigens. A later genetic analysis associated a missense DCLRE1C variant with V-gene and J-gene trimming of TCR beta chains, and an independent cohort replicated the association. A cluster of highly shared sequence variants was judged likely to be a technical artifact of the sequencing pipeline. Specific HLA alleles were associated with 16,951 TCR beta sequences at a false discovery rate of 0.05 in a later analysis. In this cohort, only TCR beta chains were sequenced, and detectable features were limited by the absence of alpha or paired-chain data. According to a later analysis, most CMV-associated TCR beta chains appeared to be HLA-restricted, and the HLA associations seemed to be driven largely by CMV exposure. A total of fewer than 200 TCR beta chains were listed by the study as associated with cytomegalovirus. A later analysis reported that several top co-occurrence clusters appeared linked to parvovirus B19, influenza, CMV and Epstein-Barr virus. The 87-base-pair reads could not distinguish some IMGT-functional V segments, including TRBV6-2 and TRBV6-3, so those segments were excluded. A later analysis found that TCR association rates varied across HLA loci, with DRB1 alleles showing the most associated TCRs and HLA-C alleles the fewest. The presence/absence analyses assumed that sequencing depth was roughly uniform across donors, and that assumption may not be true. It was suggested by the authors that the approach could potentially be generalized to other disease states and immunological phenotypes. Across donors, most TCR sequences were observed very rarely, whereas some public TCRs were present in many individuals. When HLA alleles, especially DR and DQ, strongly co-occurred, attributing TCR associations to individual alleles was difficult. In an earlier analysis of about 540 of the donors, most TCR beta V segments were observed in productive rearrangements about 90% or about 30% of the time, broadly matching IMGT annotations. Because some donors lacked HLA typing at each locus, the association tests relied only on the typed subset. The earlier analysis of 587 of the donors excluded over 15 rarely observed V segments, including chromosome 9 orphons, because counts were too low. Immune exposure information for the cohort was limited to CMV serostatus. Compared with the roughly 670-donor mean, donors in an Asian-associated ancestry cluster had fewer N-insertions in productive TCRs, according to a later genetic analysis. A further reported finding was that TCR beta sequences accurately predicted the HLA-A and HLA-B alleles for most subjects in the first cohort.

The cohort was made up of 666 healthy bone marrow donors. All cohort members were sampled while nominally healthy, although unrecorded immune exposures were likely present. The donor tested CMV seronegative and was one of the 352 seronegative cohort members. Every donor gave a peripheral blood sample, and the peripheral blood mononuclear cells from that sample were used for TCR beta sequencing. Genomic DNA was extracted from the blood cell samples with the Qiagen DNeasy Blood Extraction Kit. Looking up the germline V gene yields CDR1 SGHRS and CDR2 YFSETQ. Its CDR3 holds 15 amino acids, cysteine through phenylalanine. Only the CDR3 DNA is retained, 45 bases long and in frame from the first base. The germline ends are 7 bases apart after V is trimmed by 0 bases and J by 0 bases. Turning to this clone: This clone's antigen is unknown. There are no base qualities to consult, and no much larger clone falls within one base.

Library method: the immunoSEQ multiplex PCR assay. The multiplex PCR relied on a mix of 60 forward primers for TCR Vbeta segments and 13 reverse primers for TCR Jbeta segments. A multiplex PCR assay on genomic DNA amplified the CDR3 region of rearranged TCR beta genes. The amplified TCR beta libraries were sequenced on the Illumina HiSeq System as 87-base-pair reads. As for the authors' bioinformatics: In a later analysis, some 80 million unique TCR beta chains were counted across the 650 to 750 repertoires, and around 10 million of these chains were shared by at least two donors. Raw reads were error-corrected and collapsed into unique sequences with a nearest-neighbor algorithm that merged closely related sequences to remove PCR and sequencing errors. V, D and J gene segments were assigned by aligning CDR3 sequences to IMGT reference sequences. For a sequence to be retained, a match of at least six nucleotides was required to both a V gene segment and a J gene segment. Rearrangements were called productive when the CDR3 lacked stop codons and stayed in frame with V and J; all others were non-productive. CDR3 was defined by IMGT convention, running from the second conserved V-encoded cysteine to the conserved J-encoded phenylalanine. The earlier analysis of about 590 of the donors excluded sequences that lacked an unambiguous match to a single V gene segment. In an earlier analysis of approximately 500 of the donors, a V segment was called functional when productive rearrangements were above 56.7%, and segregating when the standard deviation between donors exceeded 5%. A statistical classification framework was built to diagnose cytomegalovirus status from the catalog of TCR beta chain sequences. In a later analysis, V and J genes were assigned by comparing TCR nucleotide sequences against IMGT/GENE-DB human TR gene sequences. In a later analysis, CDR3 sequences and most-parsimonious VDJ recombination scenarios were assigned using the TCRdist pipeline. In a later analysis, every TCR beta chain was defined by the combination of its CDR3 amino acid sequence and its V-gene family, and reads without a unique V-gene family were dropped. A later analysis removed several hundred highly shared, low-generation-probability nucleotide sequences to deal with suspected cross-contamination and a sequencing artifact. In a later analysis, a clonal expansion index for each public chain was calculated from normalized within-repertoire ranks of inferred template counts. A later analysis computed generation probabilities with a VDJ recombination model fitted to out-of-frame rearrangements, and checked the results against IGoR. In a later analysis, TCR-TCR, TCR-HLA and TCR-CMV co-occurrence was scored with hypergeometric tests, and a repertoire-size bias correction was applied to TCR pairs. False discovery rates were estimated in a later analysis by permuting HLA or CMV assignments 20 times. A later analysis grouped co-occurring TCRs with DBSCAN, adding TCRdist sequence similarity when clustering within HLA-allele-positive subsets. Co-occurrence clustering excluded repertoires with fewer than 30,000 or more than 120,000 public chains, plus five with anomalous nucleotide sharing. TCRdb limited this immuneACCESS table to in-frame rearrangements with V and J called. A share of clones is missing; checked studies link under half to unresolved V genes, and the rest is unexplained. The V and J calls and clone size come from that table; D and trimming were worked out from the DNA. The sample table contains 18,000 or so clones; only one count was recorded for more than 60% of them. The biggest ten clones account for 3.7% of the sample.

The TCR was taken from a young man in good health and CMV-seronegative. The sample taken for sequencing was PBMCs. Rearrangement joined TRBV5-1 to TRBJ2-1, with a tentative D gene TRBD1 over 5 matching bases. The sequenced DNA: TGCGCCAGCAGCTTGGGGGGCCGCTCCTACAATGAGCAGTTCTTC. The encoded protein is CASSLGGRSYNEQFF. With all but the CDR3 taken from the reference TRBV5-1 and TRBJ2-1 genes, the full variable domain is: KAGVTQTPRYLIKTRGQQVTLSCSPISGHRSVSWYQQTPGQGLQFLFEYFSETQRNKGNFPGRFSGRQFSNSRSEMNVSTLELGDSALYLCASSLGGRSYNEQFFGPGTRLTVL.